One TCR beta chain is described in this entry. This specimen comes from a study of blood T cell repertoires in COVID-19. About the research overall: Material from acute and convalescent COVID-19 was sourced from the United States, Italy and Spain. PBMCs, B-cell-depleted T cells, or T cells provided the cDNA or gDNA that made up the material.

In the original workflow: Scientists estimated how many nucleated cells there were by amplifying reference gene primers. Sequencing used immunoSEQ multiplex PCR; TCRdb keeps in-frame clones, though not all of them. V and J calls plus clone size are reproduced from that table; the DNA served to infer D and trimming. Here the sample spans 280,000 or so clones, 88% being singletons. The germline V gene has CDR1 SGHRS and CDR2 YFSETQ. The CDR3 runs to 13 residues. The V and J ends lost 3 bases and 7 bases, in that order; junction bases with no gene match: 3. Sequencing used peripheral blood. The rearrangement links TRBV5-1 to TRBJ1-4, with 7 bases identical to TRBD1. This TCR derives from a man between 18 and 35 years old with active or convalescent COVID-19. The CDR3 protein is CASSSNRGEKLFF. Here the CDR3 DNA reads TGCGCCAGCAGCTCAAACAGGGGTGAAAAACTGTTTTTT.